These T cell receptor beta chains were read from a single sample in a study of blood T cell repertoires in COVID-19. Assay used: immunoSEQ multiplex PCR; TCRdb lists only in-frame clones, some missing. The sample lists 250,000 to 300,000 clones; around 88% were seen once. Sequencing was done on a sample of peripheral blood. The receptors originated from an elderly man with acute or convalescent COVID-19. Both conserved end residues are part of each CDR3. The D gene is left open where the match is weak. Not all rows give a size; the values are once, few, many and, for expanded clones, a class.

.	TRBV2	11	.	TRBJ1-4	CASIEGEKLFF	TGTGCCAGCATTGAGGGCGAAAAACTGTTTTTT
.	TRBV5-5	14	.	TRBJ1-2	CASSPGGQGYGYTF	TGTGCCAGCAGCCCGGGGGGACAAGGCTATGGCTACACCTTC
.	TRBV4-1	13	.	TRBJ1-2	CASSRGGNYGYTF	TGCGCCAGCAGCAGGGGAGGGAACTATGGCTACACCTTC
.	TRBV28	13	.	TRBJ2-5	CASLRDRQETQYF	TGTGCCAGCCTGAGAGACAGGCAAGAGACCCAGTACTTC
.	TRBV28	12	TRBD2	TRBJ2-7	CASSQTSGHGYF	TGTGCCAGCAGTCAAACTAGCGGCCATGGGTACTTC
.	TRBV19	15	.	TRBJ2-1	CASSIVGLRGNEQFF	TGTGCCAGTAGCATAGTGGGACTCCGAGGGAATGAGCAGTTCTTC
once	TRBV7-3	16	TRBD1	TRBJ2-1	CASRLSSGTVYNEQFF	TGTGCCAGCAGGTTATCCTCCGGGACAGTTTACAATGAGCAGTTCTTC
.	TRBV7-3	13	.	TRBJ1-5	CASSTVQGQPQHF	TGTGCCAGCAGCACAGTCCAGGGGCAGCCCCAGCATTTT
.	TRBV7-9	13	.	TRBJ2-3	CASSSGRGDTQYF	TGTGCCAGCAGCTCCGGAAGAGGGGATACGCAGTATTTT
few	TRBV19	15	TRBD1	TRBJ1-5	CASSPDRGRGQPQHF	TGTGCCAGTAGCCCGGACAGGGGGCGCGGTCAGCCCCAGCATTTT
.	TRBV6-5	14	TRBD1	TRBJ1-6	CASSYDRGVSPLHF	TGTGCCAGCAGTTACGACAGGGGGGTATCACCCCTCCACTTT
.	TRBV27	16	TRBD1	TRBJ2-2	CASSSRPGQGTGELFF	TGTGCCAGCAGTTCCAGACCGGGACAGGGCACCGGGGAGCTGTTTTTT
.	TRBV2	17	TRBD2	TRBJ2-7	CASSQLTGLAGAKEQYF	TGTGCCAGCAGTCAACTTACGGGACTAGCGGGAGCCAAGGAGCAGTACTTC
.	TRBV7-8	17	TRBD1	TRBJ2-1	CASSRGGGQGDLGEQFF	TGTGCCAGCAGCCGAGGAGGAGGACAGGGGGATTTGGGTGAGCAGTTCTTC
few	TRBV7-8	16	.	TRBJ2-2	CASSLAVISNTGELFF	TGTGCCAGCAGCTTAGCCGTAATCTCGAACACCGGGGAGCTGTTTTTT
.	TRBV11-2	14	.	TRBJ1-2	CASSLEQRGYGYTF	TGTGCCAGCAGCTTAGAGCAGCGGGGCTATGGCTACACCTTC
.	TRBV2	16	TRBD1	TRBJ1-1	CASAHGQGAVNTEAFF	TGTGCCAGTGCACATGGACAGGGGGCGGTGAACACTGAAGCTTTCTTT
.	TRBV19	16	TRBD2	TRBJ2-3	CASSIYASGGSDTQYF	TGTGCCAGTAGTATATACGCTAGCGGGGGGTCAGATACGCAGTATTTT
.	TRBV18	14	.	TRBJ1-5	CASSPGGSNQPQHF	TGTGCCAGCTCACCAGGGGGGAGCAATCAGCCCCAGCATTTT
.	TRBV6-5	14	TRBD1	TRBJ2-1	CASRGTGVYGEQFF	TGTGCCAGCAGGGGGACAGGGGTGTATGGTGAGCAGTTCTTC
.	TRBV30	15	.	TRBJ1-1	CAWSVGEDKNTEAFF	TGTGCCTGGAGTGTAGGGGAGGACAAGAACACTGAAGCTTTCTTT
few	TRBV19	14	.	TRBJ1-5	CASSIRVAGKTQHF	TGTGCCAGTAGTATACGGGTGGCCGGAAAGACCCAGCATTTT
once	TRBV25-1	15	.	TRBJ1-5	CASSASGVYNQPQHF	TGTGCCAGCAGTGCATCAGGGGTCTACAATCAGCCCCAGCATTTT
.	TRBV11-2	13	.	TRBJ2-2	CASSFYSAGELFF	TGTGCCAGCAGCTTTTACTCGGCCGGGGAGCTGTTTTTT
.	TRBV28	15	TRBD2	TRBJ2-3	CASSTRREFSDTQYF	TGTGCCAGCAGTACAAGGCGGGAGTTTTCAGATACGCAGTATTTT
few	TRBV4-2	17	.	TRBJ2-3	CASSQVAGGSSTDTQYF	TGTGCCAGCAGCCAAGTGGCCGGGGGTTCTAGCACAGATACGCAGTATTTT
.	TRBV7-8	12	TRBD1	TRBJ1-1	CATSDRPDEAFF	TGTGCCACCTCGGACAGGCCTGATGAAGCTTTCTTT
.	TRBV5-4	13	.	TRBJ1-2	CASSPSGAYGYTF	TGTGCCAGCAGCCCATCTGGGGCTTATGGCTACACCTTC
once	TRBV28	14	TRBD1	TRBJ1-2	CASSSPTGSYGYTF	TGTGCCAGCAGTTCTCCGACAGGGTCCTATGGCTACACCTTC
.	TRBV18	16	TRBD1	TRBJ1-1	CASSQGQGARGTEAFF	TGTGCCAGCTCACAGGGACAGGGGGCGCGGGGTACTGAAGCTTTCTTT
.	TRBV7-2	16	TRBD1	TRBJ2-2	CASSARDRRGTGELFF	TGTGCCAGCAGCGCACGGGACAGAAGGGGTACCGGGGAGCTGTTTTTT
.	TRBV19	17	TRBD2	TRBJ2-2	CASSKPRAGGNTGELFF	TGTGCCAGTAGTAAGCCTCGGGCGGGGGGAAACACCGGGGAGCTGTTTTTT
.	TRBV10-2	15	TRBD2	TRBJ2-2	CASRDLAGGPGELFF	TGCGCCAGCAGAGATCTAGCGGGAGGACCCGGGGAGCTGTTTTTT
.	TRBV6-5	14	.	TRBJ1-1	CASSSLEEGRAAFF	TGTGCCAGCAGTTCCCTCGAGGAAGGTCGCGCAGCTTTCTTT
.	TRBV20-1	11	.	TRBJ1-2	CSVAGLRGYTF	TGCAGTGTGGCGGGGCTTCGTGGCTACACCTTC
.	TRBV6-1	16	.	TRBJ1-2	CASSEGTASVVYGYTF	TGTGCCAGCAGTGAAGGGACAGCATCTGTCGTCTATGGCTACACCTTC
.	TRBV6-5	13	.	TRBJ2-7	CASRQASSYEQYF	TGTGCCAGCAGGCAGGCGAGCTCCTACGAGCAGTACTTC
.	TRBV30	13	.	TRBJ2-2	CAWAGTTAGELFF	TGTGCCTGGGCGGGAACCACGGCCGGGGAGCTGTTTTTT
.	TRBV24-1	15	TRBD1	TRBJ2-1	CATSEGGDRADEQFF	TGTGCCACCAGTGAGGGGGGGGACAGGGCTGATGAGCAGTTCTTC
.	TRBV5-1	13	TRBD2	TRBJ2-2	CASSWEGAGELFF	TGCGCCAGCAGCTGGGAGGGTGCCGGGGAGCTGTTTTTT
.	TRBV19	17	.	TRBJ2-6	CASTQGRHASGANVLTF	TGTGCCAGTACCCAGGGCCGCCATGCCTCTGGGGCCAACGTCCTGACTTTC
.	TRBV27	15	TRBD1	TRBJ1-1	CASSFEPTGAQTAFF	TGTGCCAGCAGTTTTGAGCCTACAGGGGCCCAGACAGCTTTCTTT
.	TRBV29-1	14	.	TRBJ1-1	CSVASAGANTEAFF	TGCAGCGTTGCGTCCGCGGGGGCGAACACTGAAGCTTTCTTT
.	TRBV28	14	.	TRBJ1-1	CASRARTPGTEAFF	TGTGCCAGCAGGGCCAGGACACCCGGGACTGAAGCTTTCTTT
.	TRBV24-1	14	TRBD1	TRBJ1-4	CATSDGTGDEKLFF	TGTGCCACCAGTGATGGGACAGGAGATGAAAAACTGTTTTTT
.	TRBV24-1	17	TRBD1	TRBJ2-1	CATSDPRQGGIYNEQFF	TGTGCCACCAGTGACCCGAGACAGGGGGGGATCTACAATGAGCAGTTCTTC
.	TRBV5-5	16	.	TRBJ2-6	CASSLDSQSGANVLTF	TGTGCCAGCAGCTTGGACAGTCAGTCTGGGGCCAACGTCCTGACTTTC
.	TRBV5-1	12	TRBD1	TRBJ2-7	CASSLDGTGGIF	TGCGCCAGCAGCTTGGACGGGACAGGGGGTATCTTC
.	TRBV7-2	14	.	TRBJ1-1	CASSLGAGATEAFF	TGTGCCAGCAGCTTAGGGGCAGGGGCCACTGAAGCTTTCTTT
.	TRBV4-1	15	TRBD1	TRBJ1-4	CASSQEPGGVEKLFF	TGCGCCAGCAGCCAAGAACCAGGGGGCGTCGAAAAACTGTTTTTT
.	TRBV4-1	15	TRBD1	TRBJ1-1	CASSQSDRVNTEAFF	TGCGCCAGCAGCCAATCGGACAGGGTTAACACTGAAGCTTTCTTT
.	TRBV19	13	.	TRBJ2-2	CASSGFHTGELFF	TGTGCCAGTTCCGGGTTCCACACCGGGGAGCTGTTTTTT
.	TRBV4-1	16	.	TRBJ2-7	CASSQDWQGRWNEQYF	TGCGCCAGCAGCCAAGATTGGCAGGGTAGGTGGAACGAGCAGTACTTC